The 14 T cell receptor beta chains below were found in one sample sequenced in a study of radiotherapy plus CTLA-4 blockade in lung cancer. Assay used: immunoSEQ multiplex PCR; TCRdb lists only in-frame clones, some missing. The profile shows under 50,000 clones, just over 85% of them singletons. The source material was peripheral blood, sampled from a patient treated with radiotherapy plus ipilimumab. These receptors were taken from a human donor with non-small cell lung cancer whose response to radiotherapy plus ipilimumab could not be evaluated.

This clone was seen a few times. The chain employs TRBV7-9 and TRBJ1-2; D remains ambiguous. Germline V gene data show CDR1 as SEHNR and CDR2 as FQNEAQ (reference sequence). The CDR3 has 14 amino acids. The V end was cut by 5 bases, the J end by 4 bases, with 14 bases between. As DNA, the CDR3 is TGTGCCAGCAGCAGAGACGGGAATTTCTATGGCTACACCTTC. Translating gives CASSRDGNFYGYTF.

The chain uses TRBV28 and TRBJ2-7, with a possible D match to TRBD2 (6 bases). From germline, CDR1 is MDHEN and CDR2 SYDVKM. The CDR3 is made up of 15 amino acids. Trimming stripped 5 bases from V and 3 bases from J, with 17 bases between. As DNA, the CDR3 is TGTGCCAGCAGTACGATTCGGGGGAACGGCTACGAGCAGTACTTC. It codes for CASSTIRGNGYEQYF.

The V gene is TRBV19, the J gene TRBJ1-5, with TRBD1 matching over 9 bases. Germline V CDR1 and CDR2: LNHDA, SQIVND (reference sequence). The CDR3 sequence is 16 residues long. J was trimmed by 4 bases and V by 7 bases; bases with no gene match: 11. In DNA, the CDR3 is TGTGCCAGTAACCCATACGTCGGGACAGGGAATCAGCCCCAGCATTTT. It encodes CASNPYVGTGNQPQHF.

The chain uses TRBV6-6 and TRBJ1-2; TRBD1 aligns across 12 bases. Looked up from germline, CDR1 is MNHNY and CDR2 is SVGAGI (reference sequence). The CDR3 extends over 14 amino acids. J was trimmed by 8 bases and V by 9 bases; bases with no gene match: 10. CDR3 sequence (DNA): TGTGCCAGTGACCCGGGACAGGGGGCGCGGGGCTACACCTTC. Translation gives CASDPGQGARGYTF.

The chain combines TRBV5-4 with TRBJ1-4; D may be TRBD1 (5 bases). The ends were cut back, 4 bases at V and 7 bases at J, with 14 bases in the middle. CDR1 and CDR2 (germline): SGHNT, YYREEE (reference sequence). The length of the CDR3 is 14 residues. CDR3 amino acids: CASSPTGGGEKLFF. The DNA for the CDR3 is TGTGCCAGCAGCCCGACTGGGGGGGGTGAAAAACTGTTTTTT.

The rearrangement uses TRBV6-1 and TRBJ2-2; D possibly corresponds to TRBD2 (5 bases). The CDR3 contains 15 residues. V lost 5 bases to trimming and J lost 4 bases, with 14 bases between them. The germline gives CDR1 MNHNS, CDR2 SASEGT. The chain's CDR3 is CASSPGRAGTGELFF. The CDR3 nucleotides are TGTGCCAGCAGTCCCGGTAGGGCGGGCACCGGGGAGCTGTTTTTT.

The V and J genes are TRBV19 and TRBJ2-1; tentatively, D is TRBD2 (5 bases). From germline, CDR1 is LNHDA and CDR2 SQIVND (reference sequence). The CDR3 spans 17 residues. V was trimmed by 1 base and J by 1 base, leaving 14 bases between them. CDR3 region: CASSIGASAGSYNEQFF. The CDR3 DNA sequence: TGTGCCAGTAGTATAGGAGCGAGCGCGGGTTCCTACAATGAGCAGTTCTTC. Combining the CDR3 with reference TRBV19 and TRBJ2-1 gives the whole variable domain DGGITQSPKYLFRKEGQNVTLSCEQNLNHDAMYWYRQDPGQGLRLIYYSQIVNDFQKGDIAEGYSVSREKKESFPLTVTSAQKNPTAFYLCASSIGASAGSYNEQFFGPGTRLTVL.

The CDR3 coding sequence is TGTGCCAGCAGCTTGAGTCCGCGACAGGGACAGCCGCAGTATTTT. Its protein product is CASSLSPRQGQPQYF. The chain is built from TRBV5-4 and TRBJ2-3, with 7 bases fitting TRBD1. The germline CDR1 and CDR2 sequences are SGHNT and YYREEE (reference sequence). The CDR3 has 15 amino acids. Trimming took 1 base from V and 10 from J; bases not matched to a gene: 12.

This chain connects TRBV15 to TRBJ1-4, with 7 bases fitting TRBD1. V dropped 4 bases and J dropped 0; count of bases not matched to a gene: 5. Germline V gives CDR1 LNHNV, CDR2 YYDKDF (reference sequence). The CDR3 has 16 amino acids. The CDR3 loop reads CATSIGRGATNEKLFF. The CDR3 DNA reads TGTGCCACCAGCATCGGCAGGGGGGCAACTAATGAAAAACTGTTTTTT. The whole variable domain, filled in from reference TRBV15 and TRBJ1-4, reads DAMVIQNPRYQVTQFGKPVTLSCSQTLNHNVMYWYQQKSSQAPKLLFHYYDKDFNNEADTPDNFQSRRPNTSFCFLDIRSPGLGDTAMYLCATSIGRGATNEKLFFGSGTQLSVL.

The chain joins TRBV6-1 to TRBJ1-5; no firm D call. There are 12 residues in the CDR3. Between the trimmed V and J ends, which lost 3 bases and 10 bases, there was a span of 10 bases. Germline CDR1 reads MNHNS; CDR2 reads SASEGT. CDR3 sequence: CASSETSRPQHF. The CDR3 DNA reads as TGTGCCAGCAGTGAGACTTCCCGCCCCCAGCATTTT.

This clone was detected once. V and J are TRBV4-1 and TRBJ2-5; 7 bases are a match to TRBD1. Judging by the DNA end, TRBJ2-7 fits better; the J call may be wrong. The germline V gene has CDR1 MGHRA and CDR2 YSYEKL. The CDR3 spans 15 residues. This CDR3 reads CASSQGMTGYYEQYF. The CDR3 region has the DNA TGCGCCAGCAGCCAAGGTATGACAGGGTACTACGAGCAGTACTTC.

As regards this clone: Because the CDR3's place on the DNA is in doubt, the DNA is left out and the CDR3 is given as listed by TCRdb. The chain links TRBV29-1 to TRBJ2-7; the tabulated D call, TRBD2, remains unverified against the DNA. Germline V gives CDR1 SQVTM, CDR2 ANQGSEA. Including both end residues, the CDR3 is 12 amino acids long. The CDR3 sequence is CSVGGGTSGSLF.

The rearrangement joins TRBV28 to TRBJ1-6, with no clear D. Trimming shortened V by 3 bases and J by 14 bases, and 11 bases separated the two germline ends. The CDR3 runs to 12 residues. Germline CDR1 is MDHEN and CDR2 is SYDVKM. The CDR3 sequence is CASSFLATSLHF. In DNA form, the CDR3 reads TGTGCCAGCAGTTTCCTTGCTACTTCCCTCCACTTT. Filled out from reference TRBV28 and TRBJ1-6, the complete variable domain reads DVKVTQSSRYLVKRTGEKVFLECVQDMDHENMFWYRQDPGLGLRLIYFSYDVKMKEKGDIPEGYSVSREKKERFSLILESASTNQTSMYLCASSFLATSLHFGNGTRLTVT.

The V and J genes are TRBV14 and TRBJ2-5; 7 nucleotides align to TRBD1. This CDR3 contains 16 residues. Germline-derived CDR1 and CDR2 are SGHDN and FVKESK. Trimming took 4 bases from V and 3 from J; bases not matched to a gene: 11. The CDR3 reads CASSRRQGYWEETQYF. CDR3 sequence (DNA): TGTGCCAGCAGCCGGAGACAGGGCTATTGGGAAGAGACCCAGTACTTC.